These T cell receptor beta chains were read from a single sample in a study of blood T cell repertoires in COVID-19. Assay used: immunoSEQ multiplex PCR; TCRdb lists only in-frame clones, some missing. Among some 190,000 clones listed, approximately 86% were seen once. Sample: PBMCs or T cells enriched from blood (not recorded which). These TCRs come from a woman aged 40 to 50 in a cohort exposed to, infected with or recovered from COVID-19 (not recorded which). The CDR3 runs from the conserved cysteine through the conserved F or W. A D gene is named only where the DNA matches it firmly. Some rows mark clone size as missing; the rest say once, few, many or name a class of expanded clone.

v_gene: TRBV28
d_gene: .
j_gene: TRBJ1-1
abundance: .
CDR3aa: CATREQLNTEAFF
CDR3nt: TGTGCCACCCGGGAGCAGTTGAACACTGAAGCTTTCTTT

v_gene: TRBV5-1
d_gene: .
j_gene: TRBJ1-1
abundance: .
CDR3aa: CASSLVGATEAFF
CDR3nt: TGCGCCAGCAGCTTGGTAGGGGCCACTGAAGCTTTCTTT

v_gene: TRBV19
d_gene: .
j_gene: TRBJ1-4
abundance: .
CDR3aa: CASSISSEFEKLFF
CDR3nt: TGTGCCAGTAGTATATCAAGCGAATTTGAAAAACTGTTTTTT

v_gene: TRBV15
d_gene: .
j_gene: TRBJ1-2
abundance: .
CDR3aa: CATSRDKSTGMDGYTF
CDR3nt: TGTGCCACCAGCAGAGATAAGTCAACAGGGATGGATGGCTACACCTTC

v_gene: TRBV6-5
d_gene: TRBD1
j_gene: TRBJ1-5
abundance: .
CDR3aa: CASSYGDRDYQPQHF
CDR3nt: TGTGCCAGCAGTTACGGGGACAGGGATTACCAGCCCCAGCATTTT

v_gene: TRBV27
d_gene: TRBD2
j_gene: TRBJ2-7
abundance: .
CDR3aa: CASSGTSGTYGHEQYF
CDR3nt: TGTGCCAGCAGCGGGACTAGCGGGACTTACGGGCACGAGCAGTACTTC

v_gene: TRBV7-2
d_gene: TRBD2
j_gene: TRBJ2-1
abundance: .
CDR3aa: CASSPTSRGLAGINEQFF
CDR3nt: TGTGCCAGCAGCCCCACATCACGAGGACTAGCGGGGATTAATGAGCAGTTCTTC

v_gene: TRBV4-3
d_gene: .
j_gene: TRBJ1-1
abundance: once
CDR3aa: CASSQETENTEAFF
CDR3nt: TGCGCCAGCAGCCAGGAGACAGAAAACACTGAAGCTTTCTTT

v_gene: TRBV6-2/TRBV6-3
d_gene: TRBD2
j_gene: TRBJ2-1
abundance: .
CDR3aa: CASSYWGGSNEQFF
CDR3nt: TGTGCCAGCAGTTACTGGGGGGGGTCAAATGAGCAGTTCTTC

v_gene: TRBV9
d_gene: TRBD1
j_gene: TRBJ2-5
abundance: .
CDR3aa: CASSVGDRGPQETQYF
CDR3nt: TGTGCCAGCAGCGTAGGGGACAGGGGTCCCCAAGAGACCCAGTACTTC

v_gene: TRBV18
d_gene: TRBD1
j_gene: TRBJ2-3
abundance: few
CDR3aa: CASSRDRGSQDTQYF
CDR3nt: TGTGCCAGCTCACGGGACAGGGGGTCTCAAGATACGCAGTATTTT

v_gene: TRBV7-8
d_gene: .
j_gene: TRBJ2-3
abundance: .
CDR3aa: CASSTTGPDTQYF
CDR3nt: TGTGCCAGCAGCACCACAGGGCCAGATACGCAGTATTTT

v_gene: TRBV18
d_gene: .
j_gene: TRBJ2-3
abundance: .
CDR3aa: CASSSRADTQYF
CDR3nt: TGTGCCAGCTCGTCCCGAGCAGATACGCAGTATTTT

v_gene: TRBV19
d_gene: .
j_gene: TRBJ1-1
abundance: few
CDR3aa: CASAQFPGGAFF
CDR3nt: TGTGCCAGTGCCCAATTCCCGGGGGGAGCTTTCTTT

v_gene: TRBV13
d_gene: TRBD1
j_gene: TRBJ2-7
abundance: .
CDR3aa: CASSPDLGTGPYEQYF
CDR3nt: TGTGCCAGCAGCCCCGACCTCGGGACAGGCCCCTACGAGCAGTACTTC

v_gene: TRBV7-9
d_gene: .
j_gene: TRBJ2-3
abundance: .
CDR3aa: CASSTVTGTLGTDTQYF
CDR3nt: TGTGCCAGCAGCACCGTCACAGGGACCCTCGGAACAGATACGCAGTATTTT

v_gene: TRBV9
d_gene: .
j_gene: TRBJ1-5
abundance: .
CDR3aa: CASSSTGNNQPQHF
CDR3nt: TGTGCCAGCAGCTCAACAGGGAACAATCAGCCCCAGCATTTT

v_gene: TRBV28
d_gene: .
j_gene: TRBJ1-5
abundance: .
CDR3aa: CASSFFLQPQHF
CDR3nt: TGTGCCAGCAGTTTTTTCCTTCAGCCCCAGCATTTT

v_gene: TRBV21-1
d_gene: .
j_gene: TRBJ1-5
abundance: .
CDR3aa: CASSSSTGTPPQHF
CDR3nt: TGTGCCAGCAGCTCATCGACAGGGACTCCGCCCCAGCATTTT

v_gene: TRBV7-2
d_gene: TRBD1
j_gene: TRBJ2-1
abundance: once
CDR3aa: CASSLDGQGTYNEQFF
CDR3nt: TGTGCCAGCAGCTTAGACGGACAGGGGACCTACAATGAGCAGTTCTTC

v_gene: TRBV4-2
d_gene: .
j_gene: TRBJ1-2
abundance: .
CDR3aa: CASSPQDKNYGYTF
CDR3nt: TGTGCCAGCAGCCCTCAGGACAAGAACTATGGCTACACCTTC

v_gene: TRBV14
d_gene: .
j_gene: TRBJ2-1
abundance: .
CDR3aa: CASSLTGNPYNEQFF
CDR3nt: TGTGCCAGCAGCCTTACAGGGAACCCTTACAATGAGCAGTTCTTC

v_gene: TRBV13
d_gene: TRBD1
j_gene: TRBJ1-5
abundance: .
CDR3aa: CASSRQGDQPQHF
CDR3nt: TGTGCCAGCAGCCGACAGGGAGATCAGCCCCAGCATTTT

v_gene: TRBV4-1
d_gene: TRBD1
j_gene: TRBJ1-1
abundance: .
CDR3aa: CASSDKDRGRTEAFF
CDR3nt: TGCGCCAGCAGCGACAAAGACAGGGGTAGGACTGAAGCTTTCTTT

v_gene: TRBV9
d_gene: .
j_gene: TRBJ1-2
abundance: .
CDR3aa: CASSPSDSLNYGYTF
CDR3nt: TGTGCCAGCAGCCCCTCGGACAGTTTAAACTATGGCTACACCTTC

v_gene: TRBV4-2
d_gene: .
j_gene: TRBJ1-3
abundance: .
CDR3aa: CASSQEWPGSGNTIYF
CDR3nt: TGTGCCAGCAGCCAAGAATGGCCAGGGTCAGGAAACACCATATATTTT

v_gene: TRBV29-1
d_gene: TRBD1
j_gene: TRBJ1-2
abundance: .
CDR3aa: CSVQQGAGYGYTF
CDR3nt: TGCAGCGTTCAACAGGGGGCGGGCTATGGCTACACCTTC

v_gene: TRBV13
d_gene: TRBD2
j_gene: TRBJ2-6
abundance: once
CDR3aa: CASSPREGLSGANVLTF
CDR3nt: TGTGCCAGCAGCCCTCGGGAGGGTCTCTCTGGGGCCAACGTCCTGACTTTC

v_gene: TRBV11-2
d_gene: .
j_gene: TRBJ1-5
abundance: .
CDR3aa: CASSPDRFQPQHF
CDR3nt: TGTGCCAGCAGCCCGGACAGATTCCAGCCCCAGCATTTT

v_gene: TRBV7-6
d_gene: .
j_gene: TRBJ1-6
abundance: .
CDR3aa: CASSLETSSYNSPLHF
CDR3nt: TGTGCCAGCAGCTTAGAAACTAGCTCCTATAATTCACCCCTCCACTTT

v_gene: TRBV7-6
d_gene: .
j_gene: TRBJ1-1
abundance: .
CDR3aa: CASSLAPGMNTEAFF
CDR3nt: TGTGCCAGCAGCTTAGCGCCAGGCATGAACACTGAAGCTTTCTTT

v_gene: TRBV4-1
d_gene: TRBD2
j_gene: TRBJ2-7
abundance: once
CDR3aa: CASSQIPTSSSYEQYF
CDR3nt: TGCGCCAGCAGCCAAATACCGACTAGCTCATCCTACGAGCAGTACTTC

v_gene: TRBV20-1
d_gene: .
j_gene: TRBJ2-5
abundance: .
CDR3aa: CIARGQETQYF
CDR3nt: TGCATAGCCCGGGGCCAAGAGACCCAGTACTTC

v_gene: TRBV5-6
d_gene: .
j_gene: TRBJ1-1
abundance: .
CDR3aa: CASSRRNRDAFF
CDR3nt: TGTGCCAGCAGCCGGAGAAACAGGGACGCTTTCTTT

v_gene: TRBV11-3
d_gene: .
j_gene: TRBJ1-2
abundance: .
CDR3aa: CASSSTGFNYGYTF
CDR3nt: TGTGCCAGCAGCTCAACAGGGTTTAACTATGGCTACACCTTC

v_gene: TRBV7-8
d_gene: .
j_gene: TRBJ1-3
abundance: .
CDR3aa: CASSLSGSSGNTIYF
CDR3nt: TGTGCCAGCAGCTTATCGGGGAGCTCTGGAAACACCATATATTTT

v_gene: TRBV11-3
d_gene: .
j_gene: TRBJ2-3
abundance: .
CDR3aa: CASRERLTDTQYF
CDR3nt: TGTGCCAGCCGGGAGCGGCTCACAGATACGCAGTATTTT

v_gene: TRBV6-5
d_gene: .
j_gene: TRBJ1-2
abundance: .
CDR3aa: CASTITGGDNYGYTF
CDR3nt: TGTGCCAGCACCATCACGGGGGGTGATAACTATGGCTACACCTTC

v_gene: TRBV7-9
d_gene: TRBD1
j_gene: TRBJ2-7
abundance: .
CDR3aa: CASTHETGREQYF
CDR3nt: TGTGCCAGCACGCACGAGACAGGGCGAGAGCAGTACTTC

v_gene: TRBV5-1
d_gene: .
j_gene: TRBJ2-1
abundance: .
CDR3aa: CASSVDRTREQFF
CDR3nt: TGCGCCAGCAGCGTAGACAGGACCCGTGAGCAGTTCTTC

v_gene: TRBV5-1
d_gene: TRBD2
j_gene: TRBJ2-3
abundance: .
CDR3aa: CASSLAGGMDTQYF
CDR3nt: TGCGCCAGCAGCTTGGCGGGGGGTATGGATACGCAGTATTTT

v_gene: TRBV11-3
d_gene: TRBD2
j_gene: TRBJ2-3
abundance: .
CDR3aa: CASSSTTSGGGADTQYF
CDR3nt: TGTGCCAGCAGCTCTACGACTAGCGGGGGGGGTGCGGATACGCAGTATTTT

v_gene: TRBV5-6
d_gene: .
j_gene: TRBJ1-2
abundance: .
CDR3aa: CASSLVGIRHTRGYTF
CDR3nt: TGTGCCAGCAGCTTGGTCGGGATCCGTCACACACGTGGCTACACCTTC

v_gene: TRBV7-2
d_gene: .
j_gene: TRBJ2-7
abundance: .
CDR3aa: CASSLALAAYEQYF
CDR3nt: TGTGCCAGCAGCTTAGCGCTAGCAGCCTACGAGCAGTACTTC

v_gene: TRBV7-9
d_gene: .
j_gene: TRBJ1-1
abundance: .
CDR3aa: CASSRARTAMNTEAFF
CDR3nt: TGTGCCAGCAGCCGCGCGAGGACAGCTATGAACACTGAAGCTTTCTTT

v_gene: TRBV7-8
d_gene: .
j_gene: TRBJ1-3
abundance: .
CDR3aa: CASSLEAGSSGNTIYF
CDR3nt: TGTGCCAGCAGCTTAGAGGCAGGGTCATCAGGAAACACCATATATTTT

v_gene: TRBV6-2/TRBV6-3
d_gene: .
j_gene: TRBJ2-2
abundance: once
CDR3aa: CASSRLEGPPNTGELFF
CDR3nt: TGTGCCAGCAGCCGTTTGGAGGGGCCCCCGAACACCGGGGAGCTGTTTTTT

v_gene: TRBV19
d_gene: .
j_gene: TRBJ1-1
abundance: .
CDR3aa: CASRPGHANTEAFF
CDR3nt: TGTGCCAGTAGACCGGGACACGCGAACACTGAAGCTTTCTTT

v_gene: TRBV27
d_gene: TRBD2
j_gene: TRBJ2-1
abundance: .
CDR3aa: CASSFGGRGEQFF
CDR3nt: TGTGCCAGCAGTTTTGGGGGGAGGGGTGAGCAGTTCTTC

v_gene: TRBV4-3
d_gene: .
j_gene: TRBJ2-7
abundance: .
CDR3aa: CASSQEPRGGGYEQYF
CDR3nt: TGCGCCAGCAGCCAAGAACCAAGGGGGGGAGGCTACGAGCAGTACTTC

v_gene: TRBV4-3
d_gene: .
j_gene: TRBJ2-5
abundance: once
CDR3aa: CASSQGTSPQETQYF
CDR3nt: TGCGCCAGCAGCCAAGGTACTAGCCCCCAAGAGACCCAGTACTTC

v_gene: TRBV3-1/TRBV3-2
d_gene: .
j_gene: TRBJ2-2
abundance: .
CDR3aa: CASSQWSTGELFF
CDR3nt: TGTGCCAGCAGCCAATGGAGCACCGGGGAGCTGTTTTTT

v_gene: TRBV27
d_gene: TRBD1
j_gene: TRBJ2-7
abundance: .
CDR3aa: CASSPSTGPYEQYF
CDR3nt: TGTGCCAGCAGTCCTTCGACAGGGCCCTACGAGCAGTACTTC

v_gene: TRBV2
d_gene: .
j_gene: TRBJ2-5
abundance: .
CDR3aa: CASTVGTQYF
CDR3nt: TGTGCCAGCACGGTTGGGACCCAGTACTTC

v_gene: TRBV5-4
d_gene: TRBD2
j_gene: TRBJ2-7
abundance: .
CDR3aa: CASSFVSGKTEQYF
CDR3nt: TGTGCCAGCAGCTTCGTTAGCGGGAAAACCGAGCAGTACTTC

v_gene: TRBV27
d_gene: .
j_gene: TRBJ2-3
abundance: once
CDR3aa: CASSLSSRADTQYF
CDR3nt: TGTGCCAGCAGTTTATCGTCCAGGGCAGATACGCAGTATTTT

v_gene: TRBV7-9
d_gene: TRBD1
j_gene: TRBJ2-7
abundance: many
CDR3aa: CASSFATEEGQGYEQYF
CDR3nt: TGTGCCAGCAGCTTTGCAACCGAAGAGGGACAGGGGTACGAGCAGTACTTC